Below, one T cell receptor beta chain is given with its context. Its antigen target is currently unknown. There are no base qualities to consult, and no much larger clone falls within one base. Each clonotype received, on average, about 10x coverage in deep resolution sequencing performed on a MiSeq, where the target depth lay between 1 in 1 million and 1 in 200,000 T cells. TCR beta libraries were generated with the immunoSEQ hsTCRB Kit. Turning to the authors' computational methods: Data were analyzed with ImmunoSEQ Data Assistant and ImmunoSEQ Analyzer, with V, D and J genes assigned per IMGT definitions. Clonality, which ranges from 0 to 1, was calculated as one minus the normalized Shannon entropy of productive rearrangement frequencies. Only overrepresented clonotypes making up at least 0.05% of the repertoire of each patient were included in the public clonotype analysis. About a dozen age-matched healthy donor repertoires from immuneACCESS served as clonality controls. The source is immuneACCESS, and TCRdb retained only in-frame sequences with V and J called. Part of the clones is not carried over; for the studies checked, unresolved V genes explain less than half of this, and the remainder is unexplained. The V and J calls and clone size were taken over from that table, and D and trimming were inferred from the DNA. This sample has some 150,000 clones in its table, and about 75% of those were observed once. The top ten hold 5.1% of the sample.

The germline V and J ends show losses of 5 bases and 4 bases respectively, and no gene match explains 8 bases of the junction. From cysteine to phenylalanine, the CDR3 is 16 amino acids long. The sequence is cut down to CDR3 DNA, 48 bases in frame from base 1. The germline V gene specifies SGHTA as CDR1 and FQGTGA as CDR2. In light of the paper, this sample's time point label describes: 20 to 30 months on ibrutinib. For TCR beta library preparation, around 2 micrograms of genomic DNA were isolated from cryopreserved PBMCs. Longitudinal blood samples from CLL patients on ibrutinib monotherapy underwent high-throughput TCR beta sequencing. Patients were enrolled in a phase 2 open-label single-center ibrutinib monotherapy trial. The entry originates in a study of cytotoxic CD8 clonotypes in ibrutinib-treated CLL (dated by TCRdb to the early 2020s). The study in broad terms: The cohort was composed of 10 to 11 relapsed/refractory and roughly 16 treatment-naive patients; IGHV unmutated status was identified in under 18 patients. On average, each sample yielded around 250,000 productive templates and roughly 95,000 productive rearrangements. The response samples were drawn at a median of around eleven months into treatment, with a range of roughly 6 to 36 months. Responses were partial in roughly 24 patients and complete in 2; after median around 66 months follow-up, 14 stayed in remission and about twelve progressed. Of the roughly 90 people in the trial, some 28 had longitudinal samples available. Cryopreserved peripheral blood mononuclear cells were collected at three points: before therapy, at response, and at either sustained remission or disease progression. Patients were still on ibrutinib when every remission and progressive disease sample was collected.

Overall results and qualifications from the work: Baseline clonality exceeded that of age-matched healthy donors and correlated strongly with circulating CD8+ T-cell counts. Lymph node repertoires were not examined, and the timing of sampling was not matched between patients in sustained remission and those whose disease progressed. Clonality increased at ibrutinib response, stayed stable in sustained remission, and fell back toward baseline at progression. Public clonotypes were found to be uncommon and were observed to contract or remain stable during treatment; the increase in clonality was shown to reflect expansion of private clonotypes at ibrutinib response.

Specimen: PBMCs, collected after 24 months of ibrutinib treatment. This clonotype was sampled from a human donor with chronic lymphocytic leukemia. The sequence links TRBV7-3 to TRBJ1-3; the junction holds 10 bases that match TRBD1. The sequence in DNA is TGTGCCAGCAGCCCCTCGGACAGGGGGTCGGGAAACACCATATATTTT. Its protein is CASSPSDRGSGNTIYF.